The source of this T cell receptor beta chain is a study of cytomegalovirus exposure and HLA in healthy donors. Across the whole study: As released early, the data held 70 million to 95 million unique TCRs from HLA-typed donors.

Germline V CDR1 and CDR2: LNHDA, SQIVND (reference sequence). With 6 bases clipped from V and 4 bases from J, the junction kept 9 bases outside the gene matches. The CDR3 extends over 15 amino acids. Study-wide results and limits: The records held CMV serostatus as the only immune exposure information.

A remark on this clone: The antigen remains unidentified.

With 60 Vbeta and 13 Jbeta primers, the PCR was carried out. Source study methods: A later analysis tallied 80 million or so unique TCR beta chains, 8.5 million to 11 million of them shared. Generated by immunoSEQ multiplex PCR, the TCRdb table keeps only in-frame clones and is missing some. V and J calls and clone size are as listed in that table; D and trimming were resolved from the DNA. The table lists some 130,000 clones, 80% of them singletons, with around 5% in the top ten. There were likely unrecorded immune exposures, though donors were nominally healthy when sampled. The chain joins TRBV19 to TRBJ1-3, with 7 bases identical to TRBD1. Specimen: PBMCs. This receptor was obtained from a man younger than 40 in good health. CDR3 DNA: TGTGCCAGTAGGGCTCTCCGGGACAGCGGAAACACCATATATTTT. Its translation: CASRALRDSGNTIYF.